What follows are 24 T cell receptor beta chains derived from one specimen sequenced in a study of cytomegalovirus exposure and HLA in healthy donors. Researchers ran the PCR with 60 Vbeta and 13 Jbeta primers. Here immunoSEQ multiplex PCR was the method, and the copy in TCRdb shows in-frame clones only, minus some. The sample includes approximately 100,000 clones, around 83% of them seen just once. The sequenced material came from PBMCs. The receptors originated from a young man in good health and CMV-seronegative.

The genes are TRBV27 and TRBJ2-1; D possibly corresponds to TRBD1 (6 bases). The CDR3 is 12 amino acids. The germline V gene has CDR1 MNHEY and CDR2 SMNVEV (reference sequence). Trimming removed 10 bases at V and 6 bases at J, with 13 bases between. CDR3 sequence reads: CAIGTRPNEQFF. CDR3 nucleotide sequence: TGTGCCATAGGGACACGACCCAATGAGCAGTTCTTC.

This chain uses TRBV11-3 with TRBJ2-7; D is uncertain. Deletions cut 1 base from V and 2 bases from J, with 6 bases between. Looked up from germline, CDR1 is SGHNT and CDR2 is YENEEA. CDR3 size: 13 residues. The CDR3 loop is CASSLGATYEQYF. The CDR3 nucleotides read TGTGCCAGCAGCTTAGGGGCAACCTACGAGCAGTACTTC.

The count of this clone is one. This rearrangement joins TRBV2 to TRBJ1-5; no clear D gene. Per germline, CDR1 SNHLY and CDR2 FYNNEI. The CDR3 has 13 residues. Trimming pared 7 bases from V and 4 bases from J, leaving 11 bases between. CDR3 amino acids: CASTLLINQPQHF. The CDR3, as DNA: TGTGCCAGCACATTACTAATAAATCAGCCCCAGCATTTT.

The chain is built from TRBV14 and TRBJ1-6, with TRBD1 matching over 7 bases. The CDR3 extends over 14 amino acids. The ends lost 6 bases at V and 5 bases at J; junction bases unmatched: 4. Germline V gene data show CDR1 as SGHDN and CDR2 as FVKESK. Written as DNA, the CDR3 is TGTGCCAGCAGGAAGGGACAGCATAATTCACCCCTCCACTTT. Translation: CASRKGQHNSPLHF.

As DNA, the CDR3 is TGTGCCAGCAGCTTTTCTAGCGGATTCACCGGGGAGCTGTTTTTT. It encodes CASSFSSGFTGELFF. The J gene is TRBJ2-2, the V gene TRBV5-8; 7 bases agree with TRBD2. This CDR3 is 15 amino acids long. V trimming: 2 bases; J trimming: 4 bases; junction bases outside the gene matches: 5. Germline CDR1 is SGHTS and CDR2 is YDEGEE.

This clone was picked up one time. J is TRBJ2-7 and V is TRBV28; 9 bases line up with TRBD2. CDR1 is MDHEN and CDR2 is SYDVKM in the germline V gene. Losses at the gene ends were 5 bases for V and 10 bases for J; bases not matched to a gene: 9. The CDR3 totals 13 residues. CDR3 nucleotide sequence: TGTGCCAGCAGTCCCCCGGCTAGCGGGGAACAGTACTTC. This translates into CASSPPASGEQYF.

CDR3 residues: CASSLEQGDYGYTF. The CDR3 DNA is TGTGCCAGCAGCTTAGAACAGGGAGACTATGGCTACACCTTC. J is TRBJ1-2 and V is TRBV7-2; the D gene is possibly TRBD1 (6 bases). Trimming shortened V by 1 base and J by 3 bases, and 9 bases separated the two germline ends. The CDR3 spans 14 residues. Germline loops: CDR1 SGHTA, CDR2 FQGNSA.

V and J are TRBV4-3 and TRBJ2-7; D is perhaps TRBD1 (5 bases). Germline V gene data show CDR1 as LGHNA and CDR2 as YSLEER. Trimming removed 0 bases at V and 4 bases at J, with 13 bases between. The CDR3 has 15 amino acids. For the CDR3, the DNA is TGCGCCAGCAGCCAAGACAGGGATTCTTCATACGAGCAGTACTTC. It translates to CASSQDRDSSYEQYF.

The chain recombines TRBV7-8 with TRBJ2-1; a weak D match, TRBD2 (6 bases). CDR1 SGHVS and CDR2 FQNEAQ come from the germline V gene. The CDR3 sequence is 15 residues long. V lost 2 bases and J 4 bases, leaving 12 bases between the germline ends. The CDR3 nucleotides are TGTGCCAGCAGCTTATTGGCGGGGACGTACAATGAGCAGTTCTTC. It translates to CASSLLAGTYNEQFF.

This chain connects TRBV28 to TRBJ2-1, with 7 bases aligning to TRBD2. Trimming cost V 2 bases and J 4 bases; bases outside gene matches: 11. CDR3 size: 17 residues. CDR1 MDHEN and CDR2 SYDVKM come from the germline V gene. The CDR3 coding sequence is TGTGCCAGCAGTTTAAACCCTCGCGGGAGAGGGTACAATGAGCAGTTCTTC. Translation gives CASSLNPRGRGYNEQFF.

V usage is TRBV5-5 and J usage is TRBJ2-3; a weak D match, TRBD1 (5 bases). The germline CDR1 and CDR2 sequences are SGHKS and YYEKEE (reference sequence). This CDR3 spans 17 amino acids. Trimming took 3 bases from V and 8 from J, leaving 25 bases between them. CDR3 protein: CASSSIGGHSQIVTQYF. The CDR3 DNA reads TGTGCCAGCAGCTCAATAGGTGGACACTCACAGATAGTTACGCAGTATTTT.

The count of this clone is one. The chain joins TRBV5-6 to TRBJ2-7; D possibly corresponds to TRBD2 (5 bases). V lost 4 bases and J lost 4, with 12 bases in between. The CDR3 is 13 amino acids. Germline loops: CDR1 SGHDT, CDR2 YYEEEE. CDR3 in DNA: TGTGCCAGCAGCCCGGGCGGGTCATACGAGCAGTACTTC. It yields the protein CASSPGGSYEQYF.

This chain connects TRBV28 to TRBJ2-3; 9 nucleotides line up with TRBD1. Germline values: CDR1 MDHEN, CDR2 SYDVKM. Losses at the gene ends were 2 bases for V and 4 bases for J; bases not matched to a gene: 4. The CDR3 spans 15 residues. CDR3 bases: TGTGCCAGCAGTTTAGTACAGGGGGCTGCAGATACGCAGTATTTT. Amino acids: CASSLVQGAADTQYF.

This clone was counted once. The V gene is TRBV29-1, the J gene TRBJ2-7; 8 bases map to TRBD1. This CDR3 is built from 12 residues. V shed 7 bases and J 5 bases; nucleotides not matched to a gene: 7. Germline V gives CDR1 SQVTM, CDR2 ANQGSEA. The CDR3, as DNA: TGCAGCGGGCGCGGACAGGGAAACGAGCAGTACTTC. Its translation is CSGRGQGNEQYF.

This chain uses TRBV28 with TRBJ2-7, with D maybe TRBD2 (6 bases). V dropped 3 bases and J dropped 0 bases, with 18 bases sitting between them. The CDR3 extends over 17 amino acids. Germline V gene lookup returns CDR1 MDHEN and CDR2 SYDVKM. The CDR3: CASSFSWGESHSYEQYF. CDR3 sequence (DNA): TGTGCCAGCAGTTTTTCCTGGGGGGAGTCCCACTCCTACGAGCAGTACTTC.

Here the CDR3 reads CASSLPGTGGEETQYF. The CDR3 DNA follows: TGTGCCAGCAGCTTACCCGGGACAGGGGGCGAGGAGACCCAGTACTTC. The rearrangement uses TRBV5-6 and TRBJ2-5; 12 bases agree with TRBD1. Trimming removed 2 bases from V and 5 bases from J; junction bases left unmatched: 7. This CDR3 is 16 amino acids long. The germline CDR1 and CDR2 sequences are SGHDT and YYEEEE. Looking up the rest from reference TRBV5-6 and TRBJ2-5 gives the full variable domain: DAGVTQSPTHLIKTRGQQVTLRCSPKSGHDTVSWYQQALGQGPQFIFQYYEEEERQRGNFPDRFSGHQFPNYSSELNVNALLLGDSALYLCASSLPGTGGEETQYFGPGTRLLVL.

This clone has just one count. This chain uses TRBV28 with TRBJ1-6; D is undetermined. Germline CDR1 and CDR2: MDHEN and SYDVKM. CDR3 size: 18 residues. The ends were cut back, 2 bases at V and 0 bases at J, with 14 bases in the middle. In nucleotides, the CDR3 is TGTGCCAGCAGTTTAGGACCGGGAGCCAGCTCCTATAATTCACCCCTCCACTTT. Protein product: CASSLGPGASSYNSPLHF.

The CDR3, as DNA: TGTGCCAGCAGTGAAGCCTCGGGTAGATATCAGCCCCAGCATTTT. Protein sequence: CASSEASGRYQPQHF. The V and J genes are TRBV2 and TRBJ1-5; D gene ambiguous. In germline, CDR1 is SNHLY, CDR2 FYNNEI. Trimming left V 0 bases short and J 5 bases short, with 11 bases between. The CDR3 spans 15 residues.

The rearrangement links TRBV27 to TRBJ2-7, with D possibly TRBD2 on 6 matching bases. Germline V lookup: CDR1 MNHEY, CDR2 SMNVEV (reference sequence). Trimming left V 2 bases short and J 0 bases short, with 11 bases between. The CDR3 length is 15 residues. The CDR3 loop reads CASSLQIGSSYEQYF. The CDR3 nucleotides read TGTGCCAGCAGTTTACAAATCGGGAGCTCCTACGAGCAGTACTTC.

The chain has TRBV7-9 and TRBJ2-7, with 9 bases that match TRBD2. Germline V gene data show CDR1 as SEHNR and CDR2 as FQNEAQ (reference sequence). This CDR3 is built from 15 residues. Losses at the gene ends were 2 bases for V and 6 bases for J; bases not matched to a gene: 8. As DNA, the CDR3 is TGTGCCAGCAGCTTAAGTTCTAGCGGGACGGCCGAGCAGTACTTC. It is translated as CASSLSSSGTAEQYF.

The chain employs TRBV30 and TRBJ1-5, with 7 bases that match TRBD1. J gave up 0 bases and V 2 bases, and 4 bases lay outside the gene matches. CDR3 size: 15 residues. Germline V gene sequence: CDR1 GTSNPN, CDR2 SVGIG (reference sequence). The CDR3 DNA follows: TGTGCCTGGAGTATAAGGACAGGTAGCAATCAGCCCCAGCATTTT. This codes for CAWSIRTGSNQPQHF.

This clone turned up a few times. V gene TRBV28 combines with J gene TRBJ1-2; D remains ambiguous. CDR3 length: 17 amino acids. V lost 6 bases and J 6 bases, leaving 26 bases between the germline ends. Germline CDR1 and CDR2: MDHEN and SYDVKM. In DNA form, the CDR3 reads TGTGCCAGCAGCCCCCCCCCGGGGAGAATAGGTCATGATGGCTACACCTTC. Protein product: CASSPPPGRIGHDGYTF.

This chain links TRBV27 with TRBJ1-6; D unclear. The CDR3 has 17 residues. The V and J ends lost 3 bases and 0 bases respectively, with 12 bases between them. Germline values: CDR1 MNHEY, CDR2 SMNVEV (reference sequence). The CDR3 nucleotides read TGTGCCAGCAGTTTTATTGCCACGAGCTCCTATAATTCACCCCTCCACTTT. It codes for CASSFIATSSYNSPLHF.

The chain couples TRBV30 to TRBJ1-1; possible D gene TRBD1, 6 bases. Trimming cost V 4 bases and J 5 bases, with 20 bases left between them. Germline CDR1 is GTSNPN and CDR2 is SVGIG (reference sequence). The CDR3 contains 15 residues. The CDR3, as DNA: TGTGCCTGGACATGGCAGGGGAGGGGAAATACTGAAGCTTTCTTT. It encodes CAWTWQGRGNTEAFF.